This is a list of T cell receptor beta chains from one sample in a study of blood T cell repertoires in COVID-19. TCRdb keeps only in-frame clones here, not all; method: immunoSEQ multiplex PCR. Seen here are over 70,000 clones, around three quarters observed once, and the top ten hold around 7%. Source material: peripheral blood. These receptors originate from a man in his 70s with acute or convalescent COVID-19. Both conserved end residues are part of each CDR3. The order of the fields is J gene, V gene, D gene, clone size, CDR3 DNA, CDR3 protein. A D gene is named only where the DNA matches it firmly. Rows give clone size only sometimes, using once, few, many, or a class for an expanded clone.

>TRBJ2-3|TRBV7-2|TRBD2|.
TGTGCCAGCAGCTTAGCGAGGCTAGCGGGATACACAGATACGCAGTATTTT
CASSLARLAGYTDTQYF
>TRBJ1-3|TRBV6-1|TRBD1|.
TGTGCCAGCAGGGAAGGGGGCACCTTGCCTGGAAACACCATATATTTT
CASREGGTLPGNTIYF
>TRBJ2-7|TRBV25-1|TRBD1|.
TGTGCCAGCAAGACAGGGGCTAGCGAGCAGTACTTC
CASKTGASEQYF
>TRBJ2-7|TRBV28|TRBD2|.
TGTGCCAGCTCACAACCTAAGCGGGAGGGCGGCACGGAGTACTTC
CASSQPKREGGTEYF
>TRBJ2-2|TRBV10-2|.|.
TGCGCCAGCAGTAGTAGTGACACCGGGGAGCTGTTTTTT
CASSSSDTGELFF
>TRBJ1-6|TRBV3-1/TRBV3-2|.|.
TGTGCCAGCAGCCCTGCAGACTATAATTCACCCCTCCACTTT
CASSPADYNSPLHF
>TRBJ2-1|TRBV6-5|.|once
TGTGCCAGCAGTTACTCTGGGGGGAGAAAGAGCAATGAGCAGTTCTTC
CASSYSGGRKSNEQFF
>TRBJ1-1|TRBV5-1|.|few
TGCGCCAGCAGCGGCGGGACGGCGGGGAACACTGAAGCTTTCTTT
CASSGGTAGNTEAFF
>TRBJ2-7|TRBV28|TRBD2|once
TGTGCCAGCAGTGGGGGAGGGGCCTACGAGCAGTACTTC
CASSGGGAYEQYF
>TRBJ1-1|TRBV24-1|.|.
TGTGCCACCAGTTTGGGACAGAACACTGAAGCTTTCTTT
CATSLGQNTEAFF
>TRBJ2-1|TRBV4-1|.|.
TGCGCCAGCAGCCAAGTCTTACAGGGCTACAATGAGCAGTTCTTC
CASSQVLQGYNEQFF
>TRBJ2-1|TRBV10-3|TRBD2|once
TGTGCCATCAGTGAGTCGGTCCTAGCGGGAGGGTCGTTCTTC
CAISESVLAGGSFF
>TRBJ2-2|TRBV6-5|.|.
TGTGCCAGCAGGCAACCCCAGGGTACCGGGGAGCTGTTTTTT
CASRQPQGTGELFF
>TRBJ1-1|TRBV5-1|TRBD1|.
TGCGCCAGCAGCTTGACAGGGGGTAACACTGAAGCTTTCTTT
CASSLTGGNTEAFF
>TRBJ2-7|TRBV11-3|TRBD1|.
TGTGCCAGCAGCCCATCCGGGGACAGGGGACACGAGCAGTACTTC
CASSPSGDRGHEQYF
>TRBJ1-1|TRBV2|.|.
TGTGCCAGCACCAAGGAAGGGGTGAACACTGAAGCTTTCTTT
CASTKEGVNTEAFF
>TRBJ2-3|TRBV9|TRBD1|.
TGTGCCAGCAGCGTAGGTCCGGGACAGGGCAGCACAGATACGCAGTATTTT
CASSVGPGQGSTDTQYF
>TRBJ2-1|TRBV20-1|.|.
TGCAGTGCTAGTCCCGGACAGTCCTACAATGAGCAGTTCTTC
CSASPGQSYNEQFF
>TRBJ2-3|TRBV20-1|TRBD2|.
TGCAGTGCTAGTTCCGCGGGGGGTACAGATACGCAGTATTTT
CSASSAGGTDTQYF
>TRBJ2-2|TRBV7-6|.|few
TGTGCCAGCAGCTTAAGGGGGACCGGGGAGCTGTTTTTT
CASSLRGTGELFF
>TRBJ2-2|TRBV6-5|TRBD1|.
TGTGCCAGCAGGAGCATAGACGGACAGGCCCTTGAGCTGTTTTTT
CASRSIDGQALELFF
>TRBJ1-1|TRBV3-1/TRBV3-2|.|.
TGTGCCAGCAGCCACTCGGGAGGCAGGGGCACTGAAGCTTTCTTT
CASSHSGGRGTEAFF
>TRBJ1-1|TRBV5-1|TRBD1|.
TGCGCCACCTCTACCGGACAGGGGAACACTGAAGCTTTCTTT
CATSTGQGNTEAFF
>TRBJ2-1|TRBV18|TRBD1|.
TGTGCCAGCTCACACGGGACAGGGTTGCATGAGCAGTTCTTC
CASSHGTGLHEQFF
>TRBJ1-1|TRBV28|.|.
TGTGCCAGCAGCCTTGGAGGGCGTGCTTTCTTT
CASSLGGRAFF
>TRBJ1-4|TRBV2|TRBD1|once
TGTGCCAGCAGGGGACAGGGGCGATTTAATGAAAAACTGTTTTTT
CASRGQGRFNEKLFF
>TRBJ1-1|TRBV7-9|.|.
TGTGCCAGCAGCGCCAACCACGGACAGTTCCCCAGCGGCACTGAAGCTTTCTTT
CASSANHGQFPSGTEAFF
>TRBJ2-2|TRBV7-9|.|.
TGTGCCAGCAGCGGGTCGGAGGGTTGGGTAGTGAACACCGGGGAGCTGTTTTTT
CASSGSEGWVVNTGELFF
>TRBJ1-1|TRBV6-5|.|.
TGTGCCAGCAGTTCCCCCCGGGAGTGGGCTACCTCTGAAGCTTTCTTT
CASSSPREWATSEAFF
>TRBJ1-2|TRBV2|.|.
TGTGCCAGCTCCCCCGGGCGGGTTGGCTATGGCTACACCTTC
CASSPGRVGYGYTF
>TRBJ1-5|TRBV2|.|few
TGTGCCAGCACCGGGGATAGCAATCAGCCCCAGCATTTT
CASTGDSNQPQHF
>TRBJ2-7|TRBV2|TRBD2|.
TGTGCCAGCAAACCTAGCGGGAGGGCCTACGAGCAGTACTTC
CASKPSGRAYEQYF
>TRBJ1-2|TRBV3-1/TRBV3-2|TRBD1|.
TGTGCCAGCAGCCAAAGGACAGGGGCCAATTCGGTGGGCTACACCTTC
CASSQRTGANSVGYTF
>TRBJ2-7|TRBV18|.|few
TGTGCCAGCTCACCAGGCAGCGTCTACGAGCAGTACTTC
CASSPGSVYEQYF
>TRBJ1-5|TRBV28|TRBD1|once
TGTGCCAGCAGCAGGGACAGGGGGCTCGTGAATCAGCCCCAGCATTTT
CASSRDRGLVNQPQHF
>TRBJ1-2|TRBV6-5|TRBD1|once
TGTGCCAGCGGATCGGACAGGGGAAGGGTTGGTGGCTACACCTTC
CASGSDRGRVGGYTF
>TRBJ2-3|TRBV19|.|.
TGTGCCAGTAGTACCACAAAGGCGGCGGGTACGCAGTATTTT
CASSTTKAAGTQYF
>TRBJ1-4|TRBV18|.|.
TGTGCCAGCTCACCGAGTCGCGGGGAAAAACTGTTTTTT
CASSPSRGEKLFF
>TRBJ2-2|TRBV18|.|.
TGTGCCAGCTCCCCCGGGATCATCCGTACCGGGGAGCTGTTTTTT
CASSPGIIRTGELFF
>TRBJ1-2|TRBV12-3/TRBV12-4|.|.
TGTGCCAGCAGTCTACAGGGTAGAGATGGCTACACCTTC
CASSLQGRDGYTF
>TRBJ2-7|TRBV5-1|.|few
TGCGCCAGCACCGGCCAGGGGATCTACGAGCAGTACTTC
CASTGQGIYEQYF
>TRBJ1-6|TRBV5-1|TRBD1|.
TGCGCCAGCAGCTCCGGGACAGGGAATTCACCCCTCCACTTT
CASSSGTGNSPLHF
>TRBJ1-1|TRBV24-1|TRBD1|once
TGTGCCACCAGGGACAGGGGGGACACTGAAGCTTTCTTT
CATRDRGDTEAFF
>TRBJ1-1|TRBV7-2|.|once
TGTGCCAGCAGCTTATACGGGGTAGCGGACACTGAAGCTTTCTTT
CASSLYGVADTEAFF
>TRBJ1-2|TRBV28|.|.
TGTGCCAGCAGTTTGGACACCTATGGCTACACCTTC
CASSLDTYGYTF
>TRBJ2-7|TRBV11-3|TRBD2|.
TGTGCCAGCAGCCGTCGGACTAGCGGAGTTTACGAGCAGTACTTC
CASSRRTSGVYEQYF
>TRBJ2-1|TRBV6-5|TRBD2|.
TGTGCCAGCAGTTACTGGCGGGAGCCGAACAATGAGCAGTTCTTC
CASSYWREPNNEQFF
>TRBJ2-2|TRBV19|TRBD1|few
TGTGCCAGTATGAGGCAGGGGGCCATGAACACCGGGGAGCTGTTTTTT
CASMRQGAMNTGELFF
>TRBJ1-2|TRBV20-1|.|.
TGCAGTGCTAGTCGCGGAGAGGGGGTATATGGCTACACCTTC
CSASRGEGVYGYTF
>TRBJ1-2|TRBV19|.|.
TGTGCCAGTAGTAAATGGTCGGGCAGGGTCAACTATGGCTACACCTTC
CASSKWSGRVNYGYTF
>TRBJ2-7|TRBV19|.|.
TGTGCCAGTAGTATAGATGGCCCCTACGAGCAGTACTTC
CASSIDGPYEQYF
>TRBJ1-2|TRBV6-1|.|.
TGTGCCAGCAGTGAACCCGGCTATGGCTACACCTTC
CASSEPGYGYTF